This T cell receptor (beta chain) was observed in a study of human T cells and chemical hapten exposure. The overall study: 2% DPC applied to a 2 cm by 2 cm arm area sensitized donors.

Indicated time point: pre-sensitization, week 0. Treatment specified: therapeutic diphenylcyclopropenone sensitization with weekly scalp DPC. Unique molecular identifiers were attached to individual cDNA molecules during library preparation. TCRdb called the RACE reads again in MiXCR, with one record for every CDR3 protein. Among 270,000 or so distinct CDR3 sequences listed, almost 8% were seen once. The CDR3 is made up of 17 amino acids. V lost 6 bases, J lost 5 bases, and 14 bases stayed unmatched. CDR1 and CDR2 from the germline V gene are WNHNN and SYGVQD (reference sequence). This receptor was identified in a man in his late teens or twenties with alopecia areata. Some clones in this sample may be carry-over from other donors' samples. The chain employs TRBV10-1 and TRBJ2-4, with TRBD2 matching over 9 bases. The specimen was whole blood, collected in connection with sensitization to the hapten diphenylcyclopropenone (DPC). CDR3 nucleotides: TGCGCCAGCAGCGATCCATCCCAGCGGGGGGCCGAAAACATTCAGTACTTC. This translates into CASSDPSQRGAENIQYF.